The 25 T cell receptor beta chains reported below all come from one sample, sequenced in a study of blood T cell repertoires in COVID-19. Sequenced by immunoSEQ multiplex PCR; TCRdb stores in-frame clones only, minus some. The sample has some 200,000 clones, 87% seen once; the top ten hold 3.5% to 4.5%. Specimen: peripheral blood. These receptor sequences come from a man between 18 and 29 years old with active or convalescent COVID-19.

The chain joins TRBV5-1 to TRBJ2-2; TRBD1 matches at 7 bases. Germline lookup yields CDR1 SGHRS and CDR2 YFSETQ. The CDR3 consists of 18 residues. V trimming: 6 bases; J trimming: 2 bases; junction bases outside the gene matches: 16. CDR3 residues: CASTSTPYRGPNTGELFF. The CDR3 DNA is TGCGCCAGCACCTCGACCCCTTACAGGGGACCAAACACCGGGGAGCTGTTTTTT.

This chain connects TRBV10-3 to TRBJ1-1; D is ambiguous. Germline CDR1 ENHRY, CDR2 SYGVKD. V lost 0 bases and J lost 6, with 11 bases in between. The CDR3 loop spans 14 amino acids. The CDR3 DNA follows: TGTGCCATCAGTGAGTCAACTAGTCCGTCTGAAGCTTTCTTT. Its translation is CAISESTSPSEAFF.

The chain recombines TRBV12-3 or TRBV12-4 with TRBJ1-1; no firm D call. This CDR3 region has 13 residues. Deletions cut 5 bases from V and 10 bases from J, with 17 bases between. The CDR3 nucleotides are TGTGCCAGCAGTCCACTACCCGACGATGGAGCTTTCTTT. It translates to CASSPLPDDGAFF.

The chain recombines TRBV19 with TRBJ2-5, with 8 bases aligning to TRBD2. Germline V CDR1 and CDR2: LNHDA, SQIVND (reference sequence). The CDR3 is 15 amino acids. J lost 4 bases, V lost 1 base, and 5 bases had no gene match. CDR3 in DNA: TGTGCCAGTAGTATAGCGGGAGGGCTCGGAGAGACCCAGTACTTC. Its protein product is CASSIAGGLGETQYF.

CDR3 bases: TGTGCCAGCAGTGAAGCCAGGACTAGCGGGGTGGTAGATACGCAGTATTTT. Its protein product is CASSEARTSGVVDTQYF. The V and J genes are TRBV2 and TRBJ2-3; 12 bases line up with TRBD2. The length of the CDR3 is 17 residues. Trimming removed 0 bases from V and 5 bases from J; junction bases left unmatched: 6. Germline V gene sequence: CDR1 SNHLY, CDR2 FYNNEI.

V and J are TRBV9 and TRBJ2-5; 13 bases are a match to TRBD2. CDR1 and CDR2 (germline): SGDLS, YYNGEE. This CDR3 is 17 amino acids long. V shed 6 bases and J 5 bases; nucleotides not matched to a gene: 13. DNA for the CDR3: TGTGCCAGCACCGCTTCTCCCGGGACTAGCGGGACTGAGACCCAGTACTTC. Protein: CASTASPGTSGTETQYF.

V usage is TRBV10-3 and J usage is TRBJ1-6; 11 nucleotides match TRBD1. The junction had 9 bases not matched to a gene; V was cut back by 4 bases and J by 7 bases. There are 17 residues in the CDR3. Germline loops: CDR1 ENHRY, CDR2 SYGVKD. CDR3 region: CAISVNRDRGLNSPLHF. CDR3 bases: TGTGCCATCAGTGTTAACCGGGACAGGGGGTTGAATTCACCCCTCCACTTT.

A single count supports this clone. CDR3 nucleotide sequence: TGCAGTGCCTACACGGGAAAACTGTTTTTT. This sequence encodes CSAYTGKLFF. J is TRBJ1-4 and V is TRBV20-1; no clear D gene. This CDR3 contains 10 residues. V was clipped by 6 bases and J by 10 bases, with 9 bases between them. Per germline, CDR1 DFQATT and CDR2 SNEGSKA (reference sequence).

This rearrangement joins TRBV6-2 or TRBV6-3 to TRBJ2-5; the D gene is possibly TRBD2 (6 bases). This CDR3 contains 15 residues. Trimming stripped 3 bases from V and 5 bases from J, with 16 bases between. Germline loops: CDR1 MNHEY, CDR2 SVGEGT. CDR3 protein: CASSYGRRAIETQYF. In DNA, the CDR3 is TGTGCCAGCAGTTATGGGAGGAGGGCTATTGAGACCCAGTACTTC.

The chain recombines TRBV7-3 with TRBJ2-1, with D perhaps TRBD1 (5 bases). Germline V gene sequence: CDR1 SGHTA, CDR2 FQGTGA. The V gene lost 4 bases and the J gene lost 4 bases, with 8 bases spanning the gap. The CDR3 loop spans 13 amino acids. CDR3 coding DNA: TGTGCCAGCAGCTCAGGGCGTTACAATGAGCAGTTCTTC. The encoded protein is CASSSGRYNEQFF.

The rearrangement links TRBV13 to TRBJ2-1; perhaps TRBD1 as D (5 bases). Between the trimmed V and J ends, which lost 3 bases and 8 bases, there was a span of 17 bases. This CDR3 is built from 15 residues. CDR1 and CDR2 (germline): PRHDT, FYEKMQ (reference sequence). This CDR3 reads CASSLVGHDWDEQFF. The DNA of the CDR3 is TGTGCCAGCAGCTTGGTGGGGCACGACTGGGATGAGCAGTTCTTC.

This clone was observed a few times. V is TRBV5-4 and J is TRBJ1-6; no firm D call. This CDR3 contains 17 residues. The V and J ends lost 0 bases and 0 bases respectively, with 10 bases between them. Germline CDR1 is SGHNT and CDR2 is YYREEE (reference sequence). CDR3 nucleotide sequence: TGTGCCAGCAGCTTGGGAGGCCGAAGCTCCTATAATTCACCCCTCCACTTT. Residues: CASSLGGRSSYNSPLHF.

This clone occurred once. The chain uses TRBV7-2 and TRBJ1-6; D may be TRBD1 (6 bases). The CDR3 covers 14 residues. With 5 bases removed from V and 7 bases from J, the gap between germline ends came to 12 bases. Germline CDR1 reads SGHTA; CDR2 reads FQGNSA. CDR3 DNA: TGTGCCAGCAGCCCATCCGACAGGAATTCACCCCTCCACTTT. This translates into CASSPSDRNSPLHF.

The V and J genes are TRBV10-1 and TRBJ2-7; D call uncertain. Trimming took 3 bases from V and 1 from J, leaving 13 bases between them. Germline lookup yields CDR1 WNHNN and CDR2 SYGVQD (reference sequence). The CDR3 totals 15 residues. In DNA, the CDR3 is TGCGCCAGCAGTGACCGATCCAACTCGTCCTACGAGCAGTACTTC. This encodes CASSDRSNSSYEQYF.

This clone occurred a few times. This chain uses TRBV18 with TRBJ1-6; weak D call: TRBD1 (5 bases). V was clipped by 2 bases and J by 6 bases, with 20 bases between them. The CDR3 has 18 amino acids. Germline V lookup: CDR1 KGHSH, CDR2 LQKENI. The CDR3 DNA sequence: TGTGCCAGCTCACCAAGTATGTACCAGGGCCCCGTTAATTCACCCCTCCACTTT. Protein: CASSPSMYQGPVNSPLHF.

The V call is TRBV11-3, the J call TRBJ2-1, with D perhaps matching TRBD1 (6 bases). This CDR3 spans 16 amino acids. V gave up 0 bases and J gave up 8 bases, with 17 bases separating them. Per the germline V gene, CDR1 is SGHNT and CDR2 is YENEEA. CDR3 loop: CASSLDGLQGRDEQFF. CDR3 nucleotides: TGTGCCAGCAGCTTAGATGGTCTACAGGGAAGGGATGAGCAGTTCTTC.

This rearrangement joins TRBV24-1 to TRBJ1-5; tentatively, D is TRBD1 (5 bases). CDR1 is KGHDR, CDR2 SFDVKD, per germline. This CDR3 contains 14 residues. Trimming took 2 bases from V and 3 from J, leaving 7 bases between them. The CDR3 DNA follows: TGTGCCACCAGTGATTGGGGGGACAATCAGCCCCAGCATTTT. Protein: CATSDWGDNQPQHF.

The table lists this clone with a few counts. The chain uses TRBV7-2 and TRBJ2-3, with 10 bases matching TRBD1. CDR1 is SGHTA, CDR2 FQGNSA, per germline. The V segment lost 5 bases and the J segment 1 base; nucleotides outside the gene matches: 9. This CDR3 is built from 17 residues. CDR3 sequence: CASSLRQGALGTDTQYF. The DNA of the CDR3 is TGTGCCAGCAGCCTGCGACAGGGGGCCCTTGGCACAGATACGCAGTATTTT.

The J gene is TRBJ1-3, the V gene TRBV7-2; 7 nucleotides align to TRBD1. The CDR3 is made up of 13 amino acids. Germline CDR1 SGHTA, CDR2 FQGNSA. Trimming removed 5 bases from V and 2 bases from J; junction bases left unmatched: 0. The CDR3, as DNA: TGTGCCAGCAGCACAGGGGCTGGAAACACCATATATTTT. Its protein product is CASSTGAGNTIYF. Drawing the rest from reference TRBV7-2 and TRBJ1-3, the complete variable domain is GAGVSQSPSNKVTEKGKDVELRCDPISGHTALYWYRQSLGQGLEFLIYFQGNSAPDKSGLPSDRFSAERTGGSVSTLTIQRTQQEDSAVYLCASSTGAGNTIYFGEGSWLTVV.

V usage is TRBV18 and J usage is TRBJ2-7, with D maybe TRBD2 (6 bases). Germline V lookup: CDR1 KGHSH, CDR2 LQKENI. V was trimmed by 3 bases and J by 2 bases, leaving 14 bases between them. The CDR3 has 15 residues. The CDR3 DNA reads TGTGCCAGCTCACCCGAAACCGGGAGAGCCTACGAGCAGTACGTC. Its protein is CASSPETGRAYEQYV.

The gene calls are TRBV6-5 and TRBJ2-1; the match to TRBD1 covers 7 bases. The junction had 7 bases not matched to a gene; V was cut back by 6 bases and J by 8 bases. The CDR3 consists of 13 residues. CDR1 is MNHEY and CDR2 is SVGAGI in the germline V gene. Here the CDR3 reads CASRRTGVDEQFF. The DNA for the CDR3 is TGTGCCAGCAGGAGGACAGGTGTGGATGAGCAGTTCTTC.

V is TRBV7-6 and J is TRBJ2-3; maybe TRBD2 (6 bases). V was shortened by 0 bases and J by 1 base, with 11 bases between the two germline ends. CDR3 length: 16 residues. CDR1 and CDR2 (germline): SGHVS, FNYEAQ. For the CDR3, the DNA is TGTGCCAGCAGCTTAGCGGAGGGCGGAGGCACAGATACGCAGTATTTT. Residues: CASSLAEGGGTDTQYF.

This clone was counted between two and nine times. DNA of the CDR3: TGTGCCAGCGCTGAGTCCGGGACAGCCAATGAAAAACTGTTTTTT. It is translated as CASAESGTANEKLFF. The rearrangement uses TRBV25-1 and TRBJ1-4; 7 bases match TRBD1. Losses at the gene ends were 8 bases for V and 5 bases for J; bases not matched to a gene: 11. Per germline, CDR1 MGHDK and CDR2 SYGVNS. The CDR3 covers 15 residues.

The rearrangement uses TRBV27 and TRBJ2-2; D is perhaps TRBD2 (6 bases). The CDR3 is 13 amino acids. Trimming took 1 base from V and 6 from J, leaving 6 bases between them. Germline CDR1 MNHEY, CDR2 SMNVEV (reference sequence). CDR3 loop: CASSLWGAGELFF. The CDR3 DNA reads TGTGCCAGCAGTTTATGGGGGGCCGGGGAGCTGTTTTTT.

The chain is built from TRBV5-4 and TRBJ1-4, with 10 bases lining up with TRBD1. Germline CDR1 reads SGHNT; CDR2 reads YYREEE (reference sequence). Trimming cost V 4 bases and J 7 bases; bases outside gene matches: 10. This CDR3 comprises 16 residues. The CDR3 sequence is CASSPETGGGLEKLFF. DNA of the CDR3: TGTGCCAGCAGCCCGGAGACAGGGGGCGGTCTTGAAAAACTGTTTTTT.